The entry below describes one T cell receptor beta chain. Its antigen is not identified. In TCRdb, the 5' RACE reads were re-called with MiXCR into one record per CDR3 protein. Among tens of thousands of distinct CDR3 sequences listed, approximately 13% were seen once. Germline CDR1 reads MNHEY; CDR2 reads SVGEGT. The CDR3 has 15 amino acids. Losses at the gene ends were 2 bases for V and 4 bases for J; bases not matched to a gene: 6. The data originate from a study of early T cells in non-severe SARS-CoV-2 infection. Regarding the study as a whole: In VDJdb matching, anti-spike CD8 responses were favored while private and CD4 specificities went missing.

This chain uses TRBV6-2 or TRBV6-3 with TRBJ2-7; 9 bases agree with TRBD1. Sequencing was carried out using whole blood. This clonotype was obtained from an adult who was a healthcare worker with PCR-confirmed SARS-CoV-2 infection or an uninfected control (not recorded which). The CDR3 loop is CASSYPGTGRYEQYF. The CDR3 DNA is TGTGCCAGCAGTTACCCGGGGACAGGGAGATACGAGCAGTACTTC.